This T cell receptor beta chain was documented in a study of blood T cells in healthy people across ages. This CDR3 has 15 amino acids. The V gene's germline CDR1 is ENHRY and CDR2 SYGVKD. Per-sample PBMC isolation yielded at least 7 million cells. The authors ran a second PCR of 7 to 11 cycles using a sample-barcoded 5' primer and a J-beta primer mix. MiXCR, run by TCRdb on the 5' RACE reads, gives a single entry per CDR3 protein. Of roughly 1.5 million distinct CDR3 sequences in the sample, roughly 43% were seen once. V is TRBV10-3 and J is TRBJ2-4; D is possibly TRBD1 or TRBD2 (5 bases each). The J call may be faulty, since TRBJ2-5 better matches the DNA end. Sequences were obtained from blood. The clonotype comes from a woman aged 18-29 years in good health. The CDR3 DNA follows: TGTGCCATCAGTGGTGGCGTGGGGGACCAAGAGACCCAGTACTTC. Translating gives CAISGGVGDQETQYF.